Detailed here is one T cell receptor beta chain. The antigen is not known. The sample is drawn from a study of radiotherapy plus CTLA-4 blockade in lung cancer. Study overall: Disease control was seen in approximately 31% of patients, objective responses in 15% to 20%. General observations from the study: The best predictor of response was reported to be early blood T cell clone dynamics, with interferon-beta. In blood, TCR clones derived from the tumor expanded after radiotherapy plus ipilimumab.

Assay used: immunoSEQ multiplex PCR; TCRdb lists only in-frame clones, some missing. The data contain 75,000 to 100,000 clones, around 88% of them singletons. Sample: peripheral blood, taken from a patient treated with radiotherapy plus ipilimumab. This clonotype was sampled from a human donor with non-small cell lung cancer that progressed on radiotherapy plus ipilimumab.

The CDR3 spells CATFFYSGAGTDTQYF. The CDR3, as DNA: TGCGCCACCTTTTTTTATAGCGGAGCCGGCACAGATACGCAGTATTTT. The rearrangement uses TRBV5-1 and TRBJ2-3; tentatively, D is TRBD2 (6 bases). There are 16 residues in the CDR3. Trimming removed 9 bases from V and 1 base from J, with 21 bases in between. Germline assignment: CDR1 SGHRS and CDR2 YFSETQ.